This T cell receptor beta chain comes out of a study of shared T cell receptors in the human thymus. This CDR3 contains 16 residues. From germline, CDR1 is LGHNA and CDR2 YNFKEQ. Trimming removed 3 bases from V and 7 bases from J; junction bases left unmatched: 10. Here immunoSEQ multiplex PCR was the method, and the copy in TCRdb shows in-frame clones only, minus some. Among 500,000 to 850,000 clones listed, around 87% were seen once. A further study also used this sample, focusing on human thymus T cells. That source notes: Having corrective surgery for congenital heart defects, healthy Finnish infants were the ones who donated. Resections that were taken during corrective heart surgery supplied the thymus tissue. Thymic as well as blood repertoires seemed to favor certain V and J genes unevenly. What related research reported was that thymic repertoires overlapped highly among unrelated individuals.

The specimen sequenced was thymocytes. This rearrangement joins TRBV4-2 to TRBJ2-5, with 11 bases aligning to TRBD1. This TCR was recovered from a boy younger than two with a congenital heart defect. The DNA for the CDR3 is TGTGCCAGCAGCCACCTGCCGGACAGGGGGCGGGGGACCCAGTACTTC. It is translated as CASSHLPDRGRGTQYF.